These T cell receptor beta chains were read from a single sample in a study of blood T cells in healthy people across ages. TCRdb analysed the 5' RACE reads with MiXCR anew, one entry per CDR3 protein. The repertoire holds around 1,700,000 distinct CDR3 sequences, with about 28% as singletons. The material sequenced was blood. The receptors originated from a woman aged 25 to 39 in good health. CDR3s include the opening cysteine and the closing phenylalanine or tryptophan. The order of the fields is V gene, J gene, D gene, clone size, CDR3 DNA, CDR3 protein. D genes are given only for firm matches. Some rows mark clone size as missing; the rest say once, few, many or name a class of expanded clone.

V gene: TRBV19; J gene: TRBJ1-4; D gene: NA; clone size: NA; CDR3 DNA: TGTGCCAGTAGTAAGAGGGAGGCTAATGAAAAACTGTTTTTT; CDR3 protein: CASSKREANEKLFF
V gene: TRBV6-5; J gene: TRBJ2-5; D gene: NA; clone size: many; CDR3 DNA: TGTGCCAGCAGTTACGGGGGATCGAAGACCCAGTACTTC; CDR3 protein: CASSYGGSKTQYF
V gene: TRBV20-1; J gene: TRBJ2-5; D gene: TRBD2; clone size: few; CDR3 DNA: TGCAGTGCCAATAATCCGGGTAGCGGGCAAGAGACCCAGTACTTC; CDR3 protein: CSANNPGSGQETQYF
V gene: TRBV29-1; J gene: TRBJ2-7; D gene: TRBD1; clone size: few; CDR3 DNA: TGCAGCGCCACGGGACAGGGAGTTTCCTACAATGAGCAGTACTTC; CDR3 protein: CSATGQGVSYNEQYF
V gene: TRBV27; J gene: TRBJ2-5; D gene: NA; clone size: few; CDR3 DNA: TGTGCCAGCAGCCTCGCCTCGGGGGTCGGGAGTGAGACCCAGTACTTC; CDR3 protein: CASSLASGVGSETQYF
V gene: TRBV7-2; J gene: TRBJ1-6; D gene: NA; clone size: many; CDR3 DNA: TGTGCCAGCAGCTCCACCGGGTCACCCCTCCACTTT; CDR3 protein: CASSSTGSPLHF
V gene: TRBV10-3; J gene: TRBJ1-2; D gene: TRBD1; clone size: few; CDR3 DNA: TGTGCCATCGGGGAGGAGGGGGCGACCTATGGCTACACCTTC; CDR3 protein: CAIGEEGATYGYTF
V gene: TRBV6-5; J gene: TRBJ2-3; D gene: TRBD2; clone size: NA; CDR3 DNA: TGTGCCAGCAGGTTTAGCGGGGGGGTCACAGATACGCAGTATTTT; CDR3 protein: CASRFSGGVTDTQYF
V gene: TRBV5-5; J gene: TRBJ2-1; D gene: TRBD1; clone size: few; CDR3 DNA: TGTGCCAGCAGACGTATTGGGACAGGGAGGAACAATGAGCAGTTCTTC; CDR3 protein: CASRRIGTGRNNEQFF
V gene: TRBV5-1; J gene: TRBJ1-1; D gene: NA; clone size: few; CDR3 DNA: TGCGCCAGCAGCTTGGTGGGCTCGGACACTGAAGCTTTCTTT; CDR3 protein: CASSLVGSDTEAFF
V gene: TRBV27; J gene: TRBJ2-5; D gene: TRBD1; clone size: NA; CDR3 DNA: TGTGCCAGCAAGAGTTCCAGACAGGGGATAAAAGAGACCCAGTACTTC; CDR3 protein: CASKSSRQGIKETQYF
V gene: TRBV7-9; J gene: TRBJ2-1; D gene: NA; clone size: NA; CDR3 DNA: TGTGCCAGCAGCTTAGCAACTAGTTGGGATGAGCAGTTCTTC; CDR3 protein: CASSLATSWDEQFF
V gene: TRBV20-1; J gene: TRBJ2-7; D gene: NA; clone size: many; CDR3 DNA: TGCAGTGCTAGAGGACAGTACTCAAGCTCCTACGAGCAGTACTTC; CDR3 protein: CSARGQYSSSYEQYF
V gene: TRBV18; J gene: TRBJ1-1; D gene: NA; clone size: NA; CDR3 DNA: TGTGCCAGCTCACCACTAGAGAACACTGAAGCTTTCTTT; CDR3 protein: CASSPLENTEAFF
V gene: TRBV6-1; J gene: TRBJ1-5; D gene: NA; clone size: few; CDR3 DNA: TGTGCCAGCTGTCGCGGGGTAGGACAGCCCCAGCATTTT; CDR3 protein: CASCRGVGQPQHF
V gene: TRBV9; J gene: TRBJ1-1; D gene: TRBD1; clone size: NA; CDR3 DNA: TGTGCCAGCAGCGTAGAAGGGGGCAAGACTGAAGCTTTCTTT; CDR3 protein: CASSVEGGKTEAFF
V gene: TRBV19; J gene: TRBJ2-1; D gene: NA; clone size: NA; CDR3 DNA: TGTGCCAGTAGTAAGCCAGCCTACAATGAGCAGTTCTTC; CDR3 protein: CASSKPAYNEQFF
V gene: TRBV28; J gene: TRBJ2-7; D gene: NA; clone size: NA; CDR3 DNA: TGTGCCACCCAAGTCCGCCCTAAGGAGCAGTACTTC; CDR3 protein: CATQVRPKEQYF
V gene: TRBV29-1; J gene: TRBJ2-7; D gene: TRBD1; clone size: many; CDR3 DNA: TGCAGCGATCCGGGACAGCCACTATACGAGCAGTACTTC; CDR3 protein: CSDPGQPLYEQYF
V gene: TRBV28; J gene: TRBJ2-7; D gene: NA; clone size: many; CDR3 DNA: TGCGCCAGCAGCTCAGGGGTCTACGAGCAGTACTTC; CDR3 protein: CASSSGVYEQYF
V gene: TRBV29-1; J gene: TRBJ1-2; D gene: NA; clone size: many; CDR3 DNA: TGCAGCGCCCGACTAGTGGGCTGGAACTATGGCTACACCTTC; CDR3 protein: CSARLVGWNYGYTF
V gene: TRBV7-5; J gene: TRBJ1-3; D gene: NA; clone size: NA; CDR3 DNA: NA; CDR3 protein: CISVSEHGQATHDTGNTIYF
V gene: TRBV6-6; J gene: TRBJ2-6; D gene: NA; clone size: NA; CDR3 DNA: TGTGCCAGCAGTTACTTCGCAGGGACTGGGGCCAACGTCCTGACTTTC; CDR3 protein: CASSYFAGTGANVLTF
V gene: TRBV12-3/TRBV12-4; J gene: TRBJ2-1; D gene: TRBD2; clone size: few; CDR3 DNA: TGTGCCAGCAGTTATTCCGGGACTAGGGCCAATGAGCAGTTCTTC; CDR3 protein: CASSYSGTRANEQFF
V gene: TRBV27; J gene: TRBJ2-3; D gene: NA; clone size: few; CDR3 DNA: TGTGCCAGCGCCTCGCGGCGTGGAGATACGCAGTATTTT; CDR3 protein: CASASRRGDTQYF
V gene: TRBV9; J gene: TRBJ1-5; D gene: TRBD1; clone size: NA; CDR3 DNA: TGTGCCAGCAGCGTAGAGGGGGCGAGAGGTCAGCCCCAGCATTTT; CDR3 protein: CASSVEGARGQPQHF
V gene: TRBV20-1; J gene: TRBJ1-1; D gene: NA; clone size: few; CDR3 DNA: TGCAGTGCTAGATTCGGCGGGGACACTGAAGCTTTCTTT; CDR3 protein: CSARFGGDTEAFF
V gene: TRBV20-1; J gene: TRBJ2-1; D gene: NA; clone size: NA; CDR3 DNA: TGCAGTGCTAGAGATGGATCGTCGGCTACTCATGAGCAGTTCTTC; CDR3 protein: CSARDGSSATHEQFF
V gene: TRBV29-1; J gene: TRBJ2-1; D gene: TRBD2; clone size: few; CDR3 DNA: TGCAGCGTTAGCTCTAAAACTAGCGGGGGAGATGAGCAGTTCTTC; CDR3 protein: CSVSSKTSGGDEQFF
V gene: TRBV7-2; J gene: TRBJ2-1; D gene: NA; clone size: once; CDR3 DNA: TGTGCCAGCAGCTTAATTCGACAAGCCAATGAGCAGTTCTTC; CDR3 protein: CASSLIRQANEQFF
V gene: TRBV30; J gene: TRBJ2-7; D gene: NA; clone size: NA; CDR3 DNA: TGTGCCTGGAGTGCCCCGGGCAAGGCTGGCTACGAGCAGTACTTC; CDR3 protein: CAWSAPGKAGYEQYF
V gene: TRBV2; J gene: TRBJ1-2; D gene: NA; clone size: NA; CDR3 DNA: TGTGCCAGCAGCCCCAACTGGGGGTCCAGTAGCTATGGCTACACCTTC; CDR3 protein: CASSPNWGSSSYGYTF
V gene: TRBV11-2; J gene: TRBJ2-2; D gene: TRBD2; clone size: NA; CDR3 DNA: TGTGCCAGCAGGAGCGGGGTCCCCGGGGAGCTGTTGTTT; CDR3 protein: CASRSGVPGELLF
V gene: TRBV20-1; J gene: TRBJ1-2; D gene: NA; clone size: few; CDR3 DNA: TGCAGTGTCACAGGACGTCAGACAAACTATGGCTACACCTTC; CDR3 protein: CSVTGRQTNYGYTF
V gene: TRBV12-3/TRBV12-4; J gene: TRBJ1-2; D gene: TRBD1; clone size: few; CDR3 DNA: TGTGCCAGCAGTTTGCTTCCGACAGGGAACTATGGCTACACCTTC; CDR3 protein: CASSLLPTGNYGYTF
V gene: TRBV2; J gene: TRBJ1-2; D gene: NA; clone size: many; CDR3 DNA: TGTGCCAGCAGTGAAAGGCAGGCGGGCTACACCTTC; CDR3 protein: CASSERQAGYTF
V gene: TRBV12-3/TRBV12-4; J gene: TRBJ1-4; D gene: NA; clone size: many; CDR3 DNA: TGTGCCAGCAGTTCCGGCGTCCTTAATGAAAAACTGTTTTTT; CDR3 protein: CASSSGVLNEKLFF
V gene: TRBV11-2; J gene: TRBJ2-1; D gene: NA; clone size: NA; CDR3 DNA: TGTGCCAGCAGCCCTTGGGCAGGGGTGGATGAGCAGTTCTTC; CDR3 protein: CASSPWAGVDEQFF
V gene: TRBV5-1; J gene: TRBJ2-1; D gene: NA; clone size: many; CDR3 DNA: TGCGCCAGCAGCTTGAGTGAAGCCGATGAGCAGTTCTTC; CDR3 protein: CASSLSEADEQFF
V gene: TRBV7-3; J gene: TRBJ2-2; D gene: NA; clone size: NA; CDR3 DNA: TGTGCCAGCAGCTCCGATCGCTCCGGGGAGCTGTTTTTT; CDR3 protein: CASSSDRSGELFF
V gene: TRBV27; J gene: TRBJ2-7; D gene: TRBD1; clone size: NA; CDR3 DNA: TGTGCCAGCAGTTACAACCCCCCGGGACAGGGGCGGGACGAGCAGTACTTC; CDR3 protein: CASSYNPPGQGRDEQYF
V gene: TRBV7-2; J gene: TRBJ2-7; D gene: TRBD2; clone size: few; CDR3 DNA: TGTGCCAGCAGCTCCCAGTCTAGCGGGAGGGCCTTTGAGCAGTACTTC; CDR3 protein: CASSSQSSGRAFEQYF
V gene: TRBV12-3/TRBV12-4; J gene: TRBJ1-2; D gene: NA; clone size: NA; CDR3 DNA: TGTGCCAGCAGTTTTACGGGGGGCATAGGCTACACCTTC; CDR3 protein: CASSFTGGIGYTF
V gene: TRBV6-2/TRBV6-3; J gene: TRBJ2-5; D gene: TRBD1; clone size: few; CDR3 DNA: TGTGCCAGCAGTTACTTACAGGGGAAGGGAGAGACCCAGTACTTC; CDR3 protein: CASSYLQGKGETQYF
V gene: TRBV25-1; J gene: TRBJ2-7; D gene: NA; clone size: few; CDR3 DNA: TGTGCCAGCAGTCCCCGGAGAGGGACACACTCCTACGAGCAGTACTTC; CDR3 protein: CASSPRRGTHSYEQYF
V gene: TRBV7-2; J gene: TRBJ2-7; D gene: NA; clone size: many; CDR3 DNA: TGTGCCAGCAGCTCCGATTACGAAGCCTACGAGCAGTACTTC; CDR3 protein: CASSSDYEAYEQYF
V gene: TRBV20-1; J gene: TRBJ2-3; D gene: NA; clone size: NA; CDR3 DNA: TGCAGTGCTGCTGACAGGAGCACAGATACGCAGTATTTT; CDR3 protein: CSAADRSTDTQYF
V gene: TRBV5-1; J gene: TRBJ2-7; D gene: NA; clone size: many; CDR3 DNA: TGCGCCAGCAAGGGAACAGGCGGCGAGGGCGAGCAGTACTTC; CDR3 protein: CASKGTGGEGEQYF
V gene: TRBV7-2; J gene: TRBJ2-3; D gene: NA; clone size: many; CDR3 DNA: TGTGCTAGCAGCCCCGAGGGTTTAACAGATACGCAGTATTTT; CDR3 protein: CASSPEGLTDTQYF
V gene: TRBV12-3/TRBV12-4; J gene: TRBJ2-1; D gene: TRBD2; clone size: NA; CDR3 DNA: TGTGCCAGCAGTTTCCCTCGGACTAGCGGCTGGAATGAGCAGTTCTTC; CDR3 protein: CASSFPRTSGWNEQFF
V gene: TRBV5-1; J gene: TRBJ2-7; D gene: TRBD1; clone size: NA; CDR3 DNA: TGCGCCAGCAGCTTTCGACAGGGGGACGAGCAGTACTTC; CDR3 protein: CASSFRQGDEQYF
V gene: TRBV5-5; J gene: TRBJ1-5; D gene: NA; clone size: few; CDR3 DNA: TGTGCCAGCGGAGGCAGTCCTTTGCATCAGCCCCAGCATTTT; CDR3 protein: CASGGSPLHQPQHF
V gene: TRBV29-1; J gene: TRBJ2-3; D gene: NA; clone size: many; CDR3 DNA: TGCAGCCATAACCAGGGATTTTGGACAGATACGCAGTATTTT; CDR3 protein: CSHNQGFWTDTQYF
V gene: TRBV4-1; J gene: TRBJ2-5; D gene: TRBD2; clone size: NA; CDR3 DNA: TGCGCCAGCAGCCAAGACCCGGGACTACCCCAAGAGACCCAGTACTTC; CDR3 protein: CASSQDPGLPQETQYF
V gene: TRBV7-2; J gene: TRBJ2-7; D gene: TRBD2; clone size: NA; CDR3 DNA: TGTGCCAGCAGCCAGATAGTAGCGGGAGCCTACGAGCAGTACTTC; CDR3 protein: CASSQIVAGAYEQYF
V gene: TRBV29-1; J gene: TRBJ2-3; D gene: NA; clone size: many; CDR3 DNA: TGCAGCGTTGAGGAGACAACAGGGACAGATACGCAGTATTTT; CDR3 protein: CSVEETTGTDTQYF
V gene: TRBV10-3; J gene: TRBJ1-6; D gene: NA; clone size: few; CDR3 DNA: TGTGCCATCAGTGAGTCCGGGACAAATTCACCCCTCCACTTT; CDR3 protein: CAISESGTNSPLHF
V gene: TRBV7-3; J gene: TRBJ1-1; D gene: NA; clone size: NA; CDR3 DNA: TGTGCCAGCAGCTTAATACAGGGAAACACTGAAGCTTTCTTT; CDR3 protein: CASSLIQGNTEAFF
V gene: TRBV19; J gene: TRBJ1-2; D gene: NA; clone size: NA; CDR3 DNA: TGTGCCAGTAGTATAGATCTTGGTCGCGGCGGGCCTAACTATGGCTACACCTTC; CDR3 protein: CASSIDLGRGGPNYGYTF